These 2 T cell receptor beta chains were sequenced from one sample in a study of blood T cells in healthy people across ages. For the second PCR, which ran for about 6 to 11 cycles, a sample-barcoded 5' primer and a J-beta primer mix were used. TCRdb re-called the 5' RACE reads with MiXCR, one entry per CDR3 protein. Among 650,000 to 950,000 distinct CDR3 sequences listed, 44% were seen once. Source material: blood. Source of these receptors: a man aged 60 to 69 in good health.

The chain has TRBV12-3 or TRBV12-4 and TRBJ1-5, with D possibly matching TRBD1 (5 bases). Trimming took off 3 bases at V and 2 bases at J, with 11 bases between the two ends. This CDR3 has 15 amino acids. The CDR3 protein is CASSFEEGRNQPQHF. CDR3 DNA sequence: TGTGCCAGCAGTTTCGAGGAGGGACGCAATCAGCCCCAGCATTTT.

This clonotype came up many times. The chain links TRBV7-3 to TRBJ2-5; 11 bases fit TRBD1. This CDR3 spans 15 amino acids. The V segment lost 4 bases and the J segment 5 bases; nucleotides outside the gene matches: 6. The germline gives CDR1 SGHTA, CDR2 FQGTGA. The CDR3, as DNA: TGTGCCAGCAGCTCTGGACAGGGGGCTATGGAGACCCAGTACTTC. It translates to CASSSGQGAMETQYF.